The sample holds one count of the clone carrying this TCR beta chain. Its antigen is unidentified. Germline V gene data show CDR1 as SNHLY and CDR2 as FYNNEI. The trim removed 3 bases at V and 1 base at J, leaving 9 bases unmatched. The CDR3 is 17 amino acids. This specimen comes from a study of response to subunit inactivated influenza vaccine. Via MiXCR, TCRdb re-called the RT-PCR reads, giving one row per CDR3 protein. The table includes over 650,000 distinct CDR3 sequences, around 20% detected once. Study-level findings and limits: The authors suggested that few new T cells are recruited per seasonal influenza vaccination.

The sequence was collected from a man aged 45-65 years who received an inactivated influenza vaccine. The source material was PBMCs from blood, sampled 5 days after vaccination. The chain is built from TRBV2 and TRBJ2-3; TRBD2 matches 8 bases. CDR3 nucleotide sequence: TGTGCCAGCAGTGATCTTTTCGCGGGGGGCCGCACAGATACGCAGTATTTT. It is translated as CASSDLFAGGRTDTQYF. Full variable domain (outside the CDR3, taken from reference TRBV2 and TRBJ2-3): EPEVTQTPSHQVTQMGQEVILRCVPISNHLYFYWYRQILGQKVEFLVSFYNNEISEKSEIFDDQFSVERPDGSNFTLKIRSTKLEDSAMYFCASSDLFAGGRTDTQYFGPGTRLTVL.